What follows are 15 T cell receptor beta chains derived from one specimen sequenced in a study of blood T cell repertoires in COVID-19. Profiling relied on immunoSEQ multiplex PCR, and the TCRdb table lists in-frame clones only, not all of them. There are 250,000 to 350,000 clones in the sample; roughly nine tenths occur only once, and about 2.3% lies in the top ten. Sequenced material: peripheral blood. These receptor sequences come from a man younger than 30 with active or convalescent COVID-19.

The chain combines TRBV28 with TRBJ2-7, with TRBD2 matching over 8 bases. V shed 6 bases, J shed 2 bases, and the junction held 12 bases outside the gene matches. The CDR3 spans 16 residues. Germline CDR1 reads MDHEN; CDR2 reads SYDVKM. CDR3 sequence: CASSRPLAGLTYEQYF. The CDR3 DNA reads TGTGCCAGCAGCCGCCCCCTAGCGGGCCTAACCTACGAGCAGTACTTC. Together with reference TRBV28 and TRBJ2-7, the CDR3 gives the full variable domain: DVKVTQSSRYLVKRTGEKVFLECVQDMDHENMFWYRQDPGLGLRLIYFSYDVKMKEKGDIPEGYSVSREKKERFSLILESASTNQTSMYLCASSRPLAGLTYEQYFGPGTRLTVT.

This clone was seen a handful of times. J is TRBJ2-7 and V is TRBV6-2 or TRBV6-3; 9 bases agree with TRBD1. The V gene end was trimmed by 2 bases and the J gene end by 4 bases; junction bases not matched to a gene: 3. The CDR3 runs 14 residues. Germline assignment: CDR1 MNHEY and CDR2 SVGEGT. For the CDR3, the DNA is TGTGCCAGCAGTTACGAGACAGGGGGGTACGAGCAGTACTTC. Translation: CASSYETGGYEQYF.

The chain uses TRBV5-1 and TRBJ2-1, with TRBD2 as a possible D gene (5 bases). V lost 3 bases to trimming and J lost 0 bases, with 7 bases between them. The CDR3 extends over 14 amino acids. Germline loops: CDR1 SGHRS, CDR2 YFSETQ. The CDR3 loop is CASSSGISYNEQFF. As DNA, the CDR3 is TGCGCCAGCAGCTCCGGGATCTCCTACAATGAGCAGTTCTTC.

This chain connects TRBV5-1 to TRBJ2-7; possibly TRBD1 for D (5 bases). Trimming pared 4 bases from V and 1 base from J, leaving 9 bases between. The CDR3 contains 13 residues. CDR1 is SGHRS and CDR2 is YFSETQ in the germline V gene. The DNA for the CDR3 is TGCGCCAGCAGCCCTCGACAGTCCTACGAGCAGTACTTC. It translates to CASSPRQSYEQYF.

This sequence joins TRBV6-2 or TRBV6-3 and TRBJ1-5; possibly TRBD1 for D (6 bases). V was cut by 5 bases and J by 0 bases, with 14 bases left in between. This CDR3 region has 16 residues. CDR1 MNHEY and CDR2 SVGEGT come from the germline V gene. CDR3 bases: TGTGCCAGCAGTAAAGTCCAGGACAGTAGCAATCAGCCCCAGCATTTT. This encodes CASSKVQDSSNQPQHF.

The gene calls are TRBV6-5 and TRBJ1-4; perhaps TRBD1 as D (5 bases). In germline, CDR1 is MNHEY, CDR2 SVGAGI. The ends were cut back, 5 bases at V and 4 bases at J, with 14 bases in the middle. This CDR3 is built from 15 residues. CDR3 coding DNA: TGTGCCAGCAGTCCTTCCCAGGGAGGTAATGAAAAACTGTTTTTT. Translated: CASSPSQGGNEKLFF.

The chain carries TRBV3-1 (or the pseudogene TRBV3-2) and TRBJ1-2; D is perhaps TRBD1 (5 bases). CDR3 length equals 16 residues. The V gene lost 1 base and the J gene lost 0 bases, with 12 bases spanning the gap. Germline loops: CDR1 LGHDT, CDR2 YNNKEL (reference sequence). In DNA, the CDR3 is TGTGCCAGCAGCCAAGGGGGGAGGGTTCCTAACTATGGCTACACCTTC. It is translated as CASSQGGRVPNYGYTF.

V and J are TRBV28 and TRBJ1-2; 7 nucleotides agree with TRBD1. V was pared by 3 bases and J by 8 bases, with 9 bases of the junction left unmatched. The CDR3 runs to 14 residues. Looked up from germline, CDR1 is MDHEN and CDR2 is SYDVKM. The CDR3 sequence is CASSFGTEKGGYTF. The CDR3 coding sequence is TGTGCCAGCAGTTTCGGGACAGAAAAGGGGGGCTACACCTTC.

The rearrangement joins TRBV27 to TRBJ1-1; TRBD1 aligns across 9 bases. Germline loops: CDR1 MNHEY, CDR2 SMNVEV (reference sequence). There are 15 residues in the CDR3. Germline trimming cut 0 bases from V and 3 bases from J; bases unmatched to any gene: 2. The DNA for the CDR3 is TGTGCCAGCAGTTTATCGACAGGGGGGGACACTGAAGCTTTCTTT. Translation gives CASSLSTGGDTEAFF.

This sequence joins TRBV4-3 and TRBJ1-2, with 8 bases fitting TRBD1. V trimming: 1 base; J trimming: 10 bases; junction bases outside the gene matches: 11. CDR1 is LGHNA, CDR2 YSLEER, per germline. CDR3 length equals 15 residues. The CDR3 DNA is TGCGCCAGCAGCCAAGCTACGGACAGGGTCTCCATCTACACCTTC. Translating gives CASSQATDRVSIYTF.

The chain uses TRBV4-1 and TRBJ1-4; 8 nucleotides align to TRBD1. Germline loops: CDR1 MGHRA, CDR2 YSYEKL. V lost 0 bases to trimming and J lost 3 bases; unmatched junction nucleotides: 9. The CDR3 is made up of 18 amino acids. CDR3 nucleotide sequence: TGCGCCAGCAGCCAAGATCTGGCAGGGGGCGCGGCTAATGAAAAACTGTTTTTT. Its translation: CASSQDLAGGAANEKLFF.

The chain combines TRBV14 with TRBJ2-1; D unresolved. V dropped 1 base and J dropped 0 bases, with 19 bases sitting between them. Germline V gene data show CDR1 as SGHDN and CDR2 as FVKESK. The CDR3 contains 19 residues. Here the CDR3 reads CASSQGSGRGLSSYNEQFF. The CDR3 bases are TGTGCCAGCAGCCAAGGGTCTGGCCGAGGCTTAAGCTCCTACAATGAGCAGTTCTTC.

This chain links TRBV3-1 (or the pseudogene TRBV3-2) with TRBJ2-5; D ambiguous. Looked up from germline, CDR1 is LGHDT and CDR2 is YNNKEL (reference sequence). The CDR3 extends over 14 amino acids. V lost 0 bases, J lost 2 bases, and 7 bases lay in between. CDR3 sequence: CASSQDLVQETQYF. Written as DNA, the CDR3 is TGTGCCAGCAGCCAAGACCTAGTGCAAGAGACCCAGTACTTC.

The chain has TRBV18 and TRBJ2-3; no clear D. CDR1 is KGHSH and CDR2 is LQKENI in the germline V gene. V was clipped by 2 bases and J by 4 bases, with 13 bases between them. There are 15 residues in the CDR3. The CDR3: CASSPTTESPDTQYF. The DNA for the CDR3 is TGTGCCAGCTCACCAACCACGGAGAGCCCAGATACGCAGTATTTT.

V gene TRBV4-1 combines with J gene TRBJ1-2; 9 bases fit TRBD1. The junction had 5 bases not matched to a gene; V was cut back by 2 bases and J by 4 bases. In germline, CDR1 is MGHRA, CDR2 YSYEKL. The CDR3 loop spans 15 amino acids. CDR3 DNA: TGCGCCAGCAGCCAACCGGGACAGGGAACCTATGGCTACACCTTC. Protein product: CASSQPGQGTYGYTF.